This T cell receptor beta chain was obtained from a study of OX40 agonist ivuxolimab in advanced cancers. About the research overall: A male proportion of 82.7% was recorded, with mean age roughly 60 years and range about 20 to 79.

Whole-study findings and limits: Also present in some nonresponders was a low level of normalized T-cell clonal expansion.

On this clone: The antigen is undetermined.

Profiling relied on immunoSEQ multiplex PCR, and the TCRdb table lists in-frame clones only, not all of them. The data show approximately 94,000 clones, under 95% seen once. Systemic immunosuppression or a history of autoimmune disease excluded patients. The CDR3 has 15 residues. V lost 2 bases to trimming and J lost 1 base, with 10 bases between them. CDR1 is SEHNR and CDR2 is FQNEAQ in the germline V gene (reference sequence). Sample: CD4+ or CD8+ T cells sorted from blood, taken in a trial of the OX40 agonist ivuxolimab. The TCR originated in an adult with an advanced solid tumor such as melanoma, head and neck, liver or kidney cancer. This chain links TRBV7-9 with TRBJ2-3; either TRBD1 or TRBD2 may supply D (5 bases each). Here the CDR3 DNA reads TGTGCCAGCAGCTTACGGGGCTATGGCACAGATACGCAGTATTTT. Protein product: CASSLRGYGTDTQYF. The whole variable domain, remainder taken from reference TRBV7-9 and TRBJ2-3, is DTGVSQNPRHKITKRGQNVTFRCDPISEHNRLYWYRQTLGQGPEFLTYFQNEAQLEKSRLLSDRFSAERPKGSFSTLEIQRTEQGDSAMYLCASSLRGYGTDTQYFGPGTRLTVL.